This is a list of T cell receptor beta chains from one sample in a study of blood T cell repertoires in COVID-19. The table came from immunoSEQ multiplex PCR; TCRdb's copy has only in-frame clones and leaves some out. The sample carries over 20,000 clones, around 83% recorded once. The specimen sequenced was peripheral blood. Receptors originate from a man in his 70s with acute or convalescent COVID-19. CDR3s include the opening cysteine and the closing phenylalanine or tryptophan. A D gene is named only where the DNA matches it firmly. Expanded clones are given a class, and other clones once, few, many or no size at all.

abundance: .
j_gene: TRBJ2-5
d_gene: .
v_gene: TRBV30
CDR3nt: TGTGCCTGGGCGACTCGCCAAATAGAGACCCAGTACTTC
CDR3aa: CAWATRQIETQYF

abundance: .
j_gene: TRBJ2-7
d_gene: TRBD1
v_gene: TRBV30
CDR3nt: TGTGCCTGGAGTGTTACAGGGGGGATTGGCGAGCAGTACTTC
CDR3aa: CAWSVTGGIGEQYF

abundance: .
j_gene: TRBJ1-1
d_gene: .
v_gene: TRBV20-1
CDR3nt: TGCAGTGTTAAGGGGGTAGCTGAAGCTTTCTTT
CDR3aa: CSVKGVAEAFF

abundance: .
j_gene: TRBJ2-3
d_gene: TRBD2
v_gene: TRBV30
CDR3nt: TGTGCCTGGACCGAACCTCGGACTAGCGGGGGGTGGGATACGCAGTATTTT
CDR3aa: CAWTEPRTSGGWDTQYF

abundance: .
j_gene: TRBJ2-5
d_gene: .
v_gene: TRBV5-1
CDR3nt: TGCGCCAGCAGCCCCCTCGGGGGTGGCGGAAAGACCCAGTACTTC
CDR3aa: CASSPLGGGGKTQYF

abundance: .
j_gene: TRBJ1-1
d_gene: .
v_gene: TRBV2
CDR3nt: TGTGCCAGCAAAATGGAGGCGCTGAACACTGAAGCTTTCTTT
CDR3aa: CASKMEALNTEAFF

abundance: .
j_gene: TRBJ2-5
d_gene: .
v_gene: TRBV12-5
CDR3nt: TGTGCTAGTGGTTTAGGACAGGAGGGGGAGACCCAGTACTTC
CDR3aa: CASGLGQEGETQYF

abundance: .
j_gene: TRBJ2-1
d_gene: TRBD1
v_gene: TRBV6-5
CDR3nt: TGTGCCAGCAGTTCTAGACAGGGGTCGGTCGATGAGCAGTTCTTC
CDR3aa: CASSSRQGSVDEQFF

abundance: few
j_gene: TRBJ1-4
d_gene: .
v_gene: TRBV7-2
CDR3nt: TGTGCCAGCAGCTTAGTAGCGGCTTCTAATGAAAAACTGTTTTTT
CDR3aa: CASSLVAASNEKLFF

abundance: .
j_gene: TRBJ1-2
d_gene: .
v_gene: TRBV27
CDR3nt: TGTGCCAGCTCCCTTAGCGGGGACTTTAACTATGGCTACACCTTC
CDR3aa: CASSLSGDFNYGYTF

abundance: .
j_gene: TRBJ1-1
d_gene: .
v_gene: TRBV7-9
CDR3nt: TGTGCCAGCAGCGCGGGACGGGGTATGAACACTGAAGCTTTCTTT
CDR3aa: CASSAGRGMNTEAFF

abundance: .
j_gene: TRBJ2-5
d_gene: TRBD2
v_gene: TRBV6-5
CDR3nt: TGTGCCAGCAGTTCCTGGACTAGCGGGGACCAAGAGACCCAGTACTTC
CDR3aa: CASSSWTSGDQETQYF

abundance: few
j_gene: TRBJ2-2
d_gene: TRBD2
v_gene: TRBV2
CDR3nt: TGTGCCAGCAGTGCTAGCGGGGGGAAGAACACCGGGGAGCTGTTTTTT
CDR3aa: CASSASGGKNTGELFF

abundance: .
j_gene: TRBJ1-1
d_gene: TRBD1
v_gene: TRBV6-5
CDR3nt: TGTGCCAGCAGCTCGGACAGGGGGGCTGAAGCTTTCTTT
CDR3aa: CASSSDRGAEAFF

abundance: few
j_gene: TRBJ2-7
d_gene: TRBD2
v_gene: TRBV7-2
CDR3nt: TGTGCCAGCAGCCCTCCGGGACTAGCGGGTGGCGAGCAGTACTTC
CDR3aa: CASSPPGLAGGEQYF

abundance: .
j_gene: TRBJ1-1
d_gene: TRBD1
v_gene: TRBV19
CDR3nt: TGTGCCAGTAGTTTTGCCGGGACAGGGGGCACTGAAGCTTTCTTT
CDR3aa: CASSFAGTGGTEAFF

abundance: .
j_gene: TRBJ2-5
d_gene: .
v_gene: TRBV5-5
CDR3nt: TGTGCCAGCAGCTTGGGAGGGGACAATCGAGAGACCCAGTACTTC
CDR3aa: CASSLGGDNRETQYF

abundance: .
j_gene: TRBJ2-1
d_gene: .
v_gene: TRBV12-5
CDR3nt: TGTGCTAGTGCAACAAGTCGGGTTTTAAATGAGCAGTTCTTC
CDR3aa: CASATSRVLNEQFF

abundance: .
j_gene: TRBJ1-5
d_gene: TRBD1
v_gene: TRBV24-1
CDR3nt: TGTGCCACCAGTGACCCCGGGACAGGAAATCAGCCCCAGCATTTT
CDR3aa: CATSDPGTGNQPQHF

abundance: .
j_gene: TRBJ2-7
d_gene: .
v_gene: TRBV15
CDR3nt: TGTGCCACCAGCAGAGATAGAGGCAGGGTCTTTTGGACGTACTTC
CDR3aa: CATSRDRGRVFWTYF

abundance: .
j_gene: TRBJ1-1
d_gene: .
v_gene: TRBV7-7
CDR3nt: TGTGCCAGCAGCCGCAGGCTTTTCACTGAAGCTTTCTTT
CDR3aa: CASSRRLFTEAFF

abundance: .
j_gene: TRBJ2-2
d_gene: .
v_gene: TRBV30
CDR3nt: TGTGCCTGGAGCGGGAGTTACACCGGGGAGCTGTTTTTT
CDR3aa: CAWSGSYTGELFF

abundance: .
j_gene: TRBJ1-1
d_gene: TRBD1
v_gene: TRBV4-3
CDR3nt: TGCGCCAGCAGCCAAGATGCAGGGGGCGGTACTGAAGCTTTCTTT
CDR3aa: CASSQDAGGGTEAFF

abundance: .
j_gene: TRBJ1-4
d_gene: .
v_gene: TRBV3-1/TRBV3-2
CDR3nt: TGTGCCAGCAGCCAAGGTTTAGTCGAAAAACTGTTTTTT
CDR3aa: CASSQGLVEKLFF

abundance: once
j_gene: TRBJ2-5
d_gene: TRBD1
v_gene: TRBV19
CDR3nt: TGTGCCAGTAGGCCCCCGGGACAGGCGGGAGAGACCCAGTACTTC
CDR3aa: CASRPPGQAGETQYF

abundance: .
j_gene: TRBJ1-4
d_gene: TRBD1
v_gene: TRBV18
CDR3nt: TGTGCCAGCTCACCCCGTGTGGCAGGGGGGGAAAAACTGTTTTTT
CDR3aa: CASSPRVAGGEKLFF

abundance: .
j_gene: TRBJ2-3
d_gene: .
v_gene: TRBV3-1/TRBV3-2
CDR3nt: TGTGCCAGCAGCCGCTTGGGGGGTAGTTTCACAGATACGCAGTATTTT
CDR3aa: CASSRLGGSFTDTQYF

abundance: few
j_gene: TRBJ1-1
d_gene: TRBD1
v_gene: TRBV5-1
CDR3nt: TGCGCCAGCAGCGGGGACAGGGGGACACAGAACACTGAAGCTTTCTTT
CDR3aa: CASSGDRGTQNTEAFF

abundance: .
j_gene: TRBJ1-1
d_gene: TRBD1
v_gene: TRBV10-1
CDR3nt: TGCGCCAGCAGTGATCCGGGACAGGGGGTCGCTTTCTTT
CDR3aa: CASSDPGQGVAFF

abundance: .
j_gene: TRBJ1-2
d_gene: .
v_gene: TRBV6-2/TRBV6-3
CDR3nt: TGTGCCAGCAGTCGCAGCCTAGAGGTTAACTATGGCTACACCTTC
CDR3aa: CASSRSLEVNYGYTF

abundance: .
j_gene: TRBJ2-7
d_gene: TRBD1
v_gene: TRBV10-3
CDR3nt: TGTGCCATCGGGGGCAGGGGGCGAGAGCAGTACTTC
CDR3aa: CAIGGRGREQYF

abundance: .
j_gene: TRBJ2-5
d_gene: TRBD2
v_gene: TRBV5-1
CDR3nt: TGCGCCAGCAGCCCCTGGACTAGCGGGGCCCAAGAGACCCAGTACTTC
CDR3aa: CASSPWTSGAQETQYF

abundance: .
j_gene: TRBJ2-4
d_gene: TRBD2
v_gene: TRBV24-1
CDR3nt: TGTGCCACCAGTGAGGGCGGGACTAGAGGAAACATTCAGTACTTC
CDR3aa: CATSEGGTRGNIQYF

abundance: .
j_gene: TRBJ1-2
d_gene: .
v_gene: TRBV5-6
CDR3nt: TGTGCCAGCAGCCTACAGGGTGGTTATGGCTACACCTTC
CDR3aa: CASSLQGGYGYTF

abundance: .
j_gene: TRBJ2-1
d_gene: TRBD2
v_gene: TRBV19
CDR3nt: TGTGCCAGTAGTCCCAGGGAGGGCCGATTCAATGAGCAGTTCTTC
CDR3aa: CASSPREGRFNEQFF

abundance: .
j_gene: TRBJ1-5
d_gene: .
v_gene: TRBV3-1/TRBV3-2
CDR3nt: TGTGCCAGCAGCCAAGTCAGTAATCAGCCCCAGCATTTT
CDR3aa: CASSQVSNQPQHF

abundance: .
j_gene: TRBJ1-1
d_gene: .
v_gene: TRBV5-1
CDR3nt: TGCGCCAGCAGGTTACAGGGCGCCACTGAAGCTTTCTTT
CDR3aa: CASRLQGATEAFF

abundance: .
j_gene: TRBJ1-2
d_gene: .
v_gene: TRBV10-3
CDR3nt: TGTGCCTTCCGGACAGCCCCTAACTATGGCTACACCTTC
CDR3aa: CAFRTAPNYGYTF

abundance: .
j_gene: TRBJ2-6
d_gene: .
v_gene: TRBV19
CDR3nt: TGTGCCAGTAGTCGGGGAGCTGGGGCCAACGTCCTGACTTTC
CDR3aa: CASSRGAGANVLTF

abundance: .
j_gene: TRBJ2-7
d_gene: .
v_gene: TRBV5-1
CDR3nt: TGCGCCAGCAGCTCGGCTGACAGCCAACTCTCCTACGAGCAGTACTTC
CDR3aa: CASSSADSQLSYEQYF

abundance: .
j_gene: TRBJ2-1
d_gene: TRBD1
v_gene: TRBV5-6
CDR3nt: TGTGCCAGCAGCTTGTTGGGACAGGGCTACAATGAGCAGTTCTTC
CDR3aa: CASSLLGQGYNEQFF

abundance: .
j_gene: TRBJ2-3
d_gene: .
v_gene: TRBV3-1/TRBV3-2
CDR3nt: TGTGCCAGCAGGGGGAGTGGCACAGATACGCAGTATTTT
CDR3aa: CASRGSGTDTQYF

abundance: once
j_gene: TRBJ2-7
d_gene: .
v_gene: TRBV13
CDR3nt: TGTGCCAGCAGCTTACGGGGGATCCCCTACGAGCAGTACTTC
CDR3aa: CASSLRGIPYEQYF

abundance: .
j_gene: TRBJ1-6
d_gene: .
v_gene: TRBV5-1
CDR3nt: TGCGCCAGCAGCTCTGGACAACCTAATTCACCCCTCCACTTT
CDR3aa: CASSSGQPNSPLHF

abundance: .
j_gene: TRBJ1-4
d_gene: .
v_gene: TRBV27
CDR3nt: TGTGCCAGCAGACTCCAGGGAGGGGCTAATGAAAAACTGTTTTTT
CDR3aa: CASRLQGGANEKLFF

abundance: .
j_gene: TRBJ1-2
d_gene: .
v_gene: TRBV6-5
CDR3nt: TGTGCCAGCGCCAGGGTTGGCTATGGCTACACCTTC
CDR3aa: CASARVGYGYTF

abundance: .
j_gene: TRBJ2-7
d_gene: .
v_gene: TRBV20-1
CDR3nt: TGCAGTGCTAGTAATCCGGGAGAGGACGGCGAGCAGTACTTC
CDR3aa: CSASNPGEDGEQYF

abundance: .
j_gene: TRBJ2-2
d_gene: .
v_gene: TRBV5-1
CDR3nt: TGCGCCAGCAGCTTGGGGGCCAGTACTAACACCGGGGAGCTGTTTTTT
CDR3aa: CASSLGASTNTGELFF

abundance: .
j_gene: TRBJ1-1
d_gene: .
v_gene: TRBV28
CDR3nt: TGTGCCAGCAGTTTATGGGGACAGAACACTGAAGCTTTCTTT
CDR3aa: CASSLWGQNTEAFF

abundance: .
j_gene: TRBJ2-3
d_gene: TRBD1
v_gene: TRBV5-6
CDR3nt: TGTGCCAGCAGCTTATCCGGGACAGGCGCAGATACGCAGTATTTT
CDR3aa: CASSLSGTGADTQYF

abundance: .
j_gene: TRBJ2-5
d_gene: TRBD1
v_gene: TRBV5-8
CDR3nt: TGTGCCAGCAGCGCCCCCGGGACAGTAGAGACCCAGTACTTC
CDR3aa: CASSAPGTVETQYF

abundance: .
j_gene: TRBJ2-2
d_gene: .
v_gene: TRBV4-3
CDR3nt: TGCGCCAGCAGCCAAGAATCAATGAGCGCGTCGAACACCGGGGAGCTGTTTTTT
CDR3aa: CASSQESMSASNTGELFF

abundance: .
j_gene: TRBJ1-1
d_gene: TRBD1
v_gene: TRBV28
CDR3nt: TGTGCCAGCACCCCCCCCGGGACAGGTTCTGGGGGTGAAGCTTTCTTT
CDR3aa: CASTPPGTGSGGEAFF

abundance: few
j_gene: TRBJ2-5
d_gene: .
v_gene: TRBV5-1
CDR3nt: TGCGCCAGCAGCTTGACAGGGCCGGGGGAGACCCAGTACTTC
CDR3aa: CASSLTGPGETQYF

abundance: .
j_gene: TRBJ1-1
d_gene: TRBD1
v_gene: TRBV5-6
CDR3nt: TGTGCCAGCAGCAACAGGGGGCTTATGAACACTGAAGCTTTCTTT
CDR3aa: CASSNRGLMNTEAFF

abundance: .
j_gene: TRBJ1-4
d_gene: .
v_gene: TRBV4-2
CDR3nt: TGTGCCAGCAGCCAAGAGGCAGGCAGTAATGAAAAACTGTTTTTT
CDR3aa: CASSQEAGSNEKLFF